Following are 25 T cell receptor beta chains from one sample sequenced in a study of T cell responses to AZD1222 COVID-19 vaccine. Profiling relied on immunoSEQ multiplex PCR, and the TCRdb table lists in-frame clones only, not all of them. The sample includes some 150,000 clones, about 82% of them seen just once. The sequenced sample was peripheral blood, obtained 28 days after the second AZD1222 dose. The receptors stem from an adult who received the AZD1222 COVID-19 vaccine.

The chain is built from TRBV5-4 and TRBJ2-3; possibly TRBD2 for D (7 bases). With 4 bases removed from V and 5 bases from J, the gap between germline ends came to 14 bases. The CDR3 runs 14 residues. The germline V gene encodes CDR1 SGHNT and CDR2 YYREEE (reference sequence). Here the CDR3 reads CASSPRGGEDTQYF. The CDR3 DNA reads TGTGCCAGCAGCCCTAGAGGGGGGGAAGATACGCAGTATTTT. Full variable domain (missing parts from reference TRBV5-4 and TRBJ2-3): ETGVTQSPTHLIKTRGQQVTLRCSSQSGHNTVSWYQQALGQGPQFIFQYYREEENGRGNFPPRFSGLQFPNYSSELNVNALELDDSALYLCASSPRGGEDTQYFGPGTRLTVL.

The J gene is TRBJ2-3, the V gene TRBV5-1, with 8 bases identical to TRBD2. Germline-derived CDR1 and CDR2 are SGHRS and YFSETQ. CDR3 size: 13 residues. The ends lost 5 bases at V and 2 bases at J; junction bases unmatched: 1. The CDR3 DNA follows: TGCGCCAGCAGAGCGGGGGCCACAGATACGCAGTATTTT. Its translation is CASRAGATDTQYF.

This sequence joins TRBV10-2 and TRBJ2-1; 9 bases agree with TRBD1. Germline V gene sequence: CDR1 WSHSY, CDR2 SAAADI. V lost 6 bases, J lost 0 bases, and 3 bases stayed unmatched. The CDR3 loop spans 15 amino acids. CDR3 sequence: CASRRDRDSYNEQFF. The CDR3 region has the DNA TGCGCCAGCAGGAGGGACAGGGACTCCTACAATGAGCAGTTCTTC.

The gene calls are TRBV25-1 and TRBJ1-1, with D unclear. Deletions cut 4 bases from V and 8 bases from J, with 11 bases between. Germline CDR1 is MGHDK and CDR2 is SYGVNS. The CDR3 covers 12 residues. This CDR3 is CASSASGFEAFF. CDR3 nucleotides: TGTGCCAGCAGTGCGAGCGGGTTCGAAGCTTTCTTT.

The gene calls are TRBV12-3 or TRBV12-4 and TRBJ1-3; D is perhaps TRBD1 (5 bases). The CDR3 spans 11 residues. Trimming left V 4 bases short and J 9 bases short, with 7 bases between. The CDR3: CASSWGGTIYF. The CDR3, as DNA: TGTGCCAGCAGTTGGGGGGGCACCATATATTTT.

The rearrangement links TRBV11-3 to TRBJ2-1, with a tentative D call TRBD2 (5 bases). CDR1 is SGHNT and CDR2 is YENEEA in the germline V gene. Deletions cut 5 bases from V and 4 bases from J, with 15 bases between. The length of the CDR3 is 15 residues. This chain's CDR3 is CASSPRAGLYNEQFF. The CDR3 nucleotides are TGTGCCAGCAGCCCTCGGGCAGGACTTTACAATGAGCAGTTCTTC. The full variable domain, in which reference TRBV11-3 and TRBJ2-1 provide the parts outside the CDR3, is EAGVVQSPRYKIIEKKQPVAFWCNPISGHNTLYWYLQNLGQGPELLIRYENEEAVDDSQLPKDRFSAERLKGVDSTLKIQPAELGDSAVYLCASSPRAGLYNEQFFGPGTRLTVL.

In this sample, this clone turned up once. The V and J genes are TRBV10-3 and TRBJ1-5, with 7 bases that match TRBD1. This CDR3 has 16 residues. Germline V gene sequence: CDR1 ENHRY, CDR2 SYGVKD. The V and J ends lost 3 bases and 4 bases, in that order; junction bases with no gene match: 9. CDR3 sequence: CAISDQIRDRNQPQHF. The CDR3 bases are TGTGCCATCAGTGACCAGATCCGGGACAGAAATCAGCCCCAGCATTTT.

V is TRBV28 and J is TRBJ2-1; 10 nucleotides match TRBD2. Germline loops: CDR1 MDHEN, CDR2 SYDVKM. The ends lost 2 bases at V and 0 bases at J; junction bases unmatched: 7. CDR3 length: 18 residues. The CDR3 sequence: CASSLVSGGPSSYNEQFF. As DNA, the CDR3 is TGTGCCAGCAGTTTAGTTAGCGGGGGGCCGAGCTCCTACAATGAGCAGTTCTTC.

The chain employs TRBV19 and TRBJ2-7, with 10 bases lining up with TRBD1. This CDR3 spans 15 amino acids. Looked up from germline, CDR1 is LNHDA and CDR2 is SQIVND (reference sequence). Losses at the gene ends were 4 bases for V and 6 bases for J; bases not matched to a gene: 9. The DNA for the CDR3 is TGTGCCAGTAGTAGACAGGGGGCCAAAGAAAGCGAGCAGTACTTC. It codes for CASSRQGAKESEQYF.

For this clone: This CDR3 is also generated by other DNA sequences in the sample. CDR3: CASSLQGSNQPQHF. CDR3 DNA: TGTGCCAGCAGCCTACAGGGGTCCAATCAGCCCCAGCATTTT. V usage is TRBV7-9 and J usage is TRBJ1-5; TRBD1 agrees at 7 bases. This CDR3 is 14 amino acids long. The germline gives CDR1 SEHNR, CDR2 FQNEAQ (reference sequence). The V gene end was trimmed by 5 bases and the J gene end by 3 bases; junction bases not matched to a gene: 4.

This rearrangement joins TRBV27 to TRBJ2-4; 10 bases align to TRBD1. Germline-derived CDR1 and CDR2 are MNHEY and SMNVEV (reference sequence). V lost 7 bases to trimming and J lost 8 bases; unmatched junction nucleotides: 5. The CDR3 is 13 amino acids. The CDR3, as DNA: TGTGCCAGCAAGACAGGGGGCAGGGACATTCAGTACTTC. Encoded protein: CASKTGGRDIQYF.

J is TRBJ2-7 and V is TRBV6-5; TRBD1 matches 7 bases. CDR3 length equals 13 residues. V was clipped by 7 bases and J by 5 bases; unmatched bases: 8. The germline V gene encodes CDR1 MNHEY and CDR2 SVGAGI. The CDR3 spells CASKTGVDHEQYF. In nucleotides, the CDR3 is TGTGCCAGCAAAACAGGGGTCGACCACGAGCAGTACTTC.

This clone came up once. V usage is TRBV7-8 and J usage is TRBJ1-2; 8 bases are shared with TRBD1. The CDR3 runs to 14 residues. The germline gives CDR1 SGHVS, CDR2 FQNEAQ. The trim removed 5 bases at V and 8 bases at J, leaving 10 bases unmatched. As DNA, the CDR3 is TGTGCCAGCAGCCCTCAGACAGGGGACACGGGCTACACCTTC. This codes for CASSPQTGDTGYTF. Full variable domain (rest looked up from reference TRBV7-8 and TRBJ1-2): GAGVSQSPRYKVAKRGQDVALRCDPISGHVSLFWYQQALGQGPEFLTYFQNEAQLDKSGLPSDRFFAERPEGSVSTLKIQRTQQEDSAVYLCASSPQTGDTGYTFGSGTRLTVV.

The rearrangement joins TRBV7-8 to TRBJ1-4; 9 nucleotides match TRBD1. CDR3 length: 16 amino acids. Trimming took 5 bases from V and 2 from J; bases not matched to a gene: 6. The germline CDR1 and CDR2 sequences are SGHVS and FQNEAQ. CDR3 in DNA: TGTGCCAGCAGCAGAGACAGGGGGTGGACTAATGAAAAACTGTTTTTT. This translates into CASSRDRGWTNEKLFF.

This CDR3 is CASSPTSSYEQYF. In DNA, the CDR3 is TGCGCCAGCAGCCCTACTAGTTCCTACGAGCAGTACTTC. The V gene is TRBV4-1, the J gene TRBJ2-7, with a weak D call TRBD2 (5 bases). Germline V gives CDR1 MGHRA, CDR2 YSYEKL. Trimming took off 4 bases at V and 1 base at J, with 8 bases between the two ends. The CDR3 has 13 amino acids.

The genes are TRBV24-1 and TRBJ1-4; 9 nucleotides match TRBD1. Germline trimming cut 6 bases from V and 5 bases from J; bases unmatched to any gene: 6. CDR3 length: 15 residues. CDR1 and CDR2 (germline): KGHDR, SFDVKD. Here the CDR3 reads CATSQPGTGNEKLFF. As DNA, the CDR3 is TGTGCCACCAGTCAGCCCGGGACAGGGAATGAAAAACTGTTTTTT.

This clone appeared a single time. V usage is TRBV12-5 and J usage is TRBJ1-5; D is unclear. The CDR3 runs to 13 residues. The germline V gene encodes CDR1 LGHNT and CDR2 FRNRAP. CDR3 sequence: CAPTRRDNQPQHF. The DNA for the CDR3 is TGTGCCCCGACGCGGCGGGACAATCAGCCCCAGCATTTT.

V and J are TRBV3-1 (or the pseudogene TRBV3-2) and TRBJ2-3; D is possibly TRBD2 (5 bases). The germline CDR1 and CDR2 sequences are LGHDT and YNNKEL (reference sequence). There are 13 residues in the CDR3. The CDR3 DNA reads as TGTCCAATCGAGGAGCGGTCGACAGATACGCAGTATTTT. Encoded protein: CPIEERSTDTQYF.

A few counts support this clone. V is TRBV30 and J is TRBJ2-3; D remains unclear. The germline V gene has CDR1 GTSNPN and CDR2 SVGIG (reference sequence). Trimming shortened V by 4 bases and J by 2 bases, and 13 bases separated the two germline ends. The CDR3 length is 14 residues. The CDR3 reads CAWTGDFATDTQYF. CDR3 sequence (DNA): TGTGCCTGGACAGGCGACTTTGCCACAGATACGCAGTATTTT.

This clone came up a few times. V is TRBV10-3 and J is TRBJ2-7; 7 nucleotides agree with TRBD2. The CDR3 spans 14 residues. J lost 4 bases, V lost 2 bases, and 5 bases had no gene match. Germline CDR1 is ENHRY and CDR2 is SYGVKD. CDR3 DNA sequence: TGTGCCATCAGTGAGGAGGGAGGGCTTTACGAGCAGTACTTC. This codes for CAISEEGGLYEQYF.

The CDR3 nucleotides read TGTGCCAGCAAGGCAGGGGGGAACTATGGCTACACCTTC. Translation gives CASKAGGNYGYTF. The chain has TRBV28 and TRBJ1-2, with TRBD1 matching 7 bases. With 7 bases clipped from V and 2 bases from J, the junction kept 4 bases outside the gene matches. Germline-derived CDR1 and CDR2 are MDHEN and SYDVKM. The CDR3 contains 13 residues.

This clone was detected a few times. The J gene is TRBJ2-3, the V gene TRBV19, with D tentatively TRBD2 (6 bases). This CDR3 is built from 16 residues. V was clipped by 7 bases and J by 4 bases, with 21 bases between them. Germline assignment: CDR1 LNHDA and CDR2 SQIVND (reference sequence). CDR3 protein: CASTPWASELADTQYF. CDR3 nucleotides: TGTGCCAGTACCCCTTGGGCTAGCGAATTGGCAGATACGCAGTATTTT.

The chain has TRBV3-1 (or the pseudogene TRBV3-2) and TRBJ1-5; the D gene is possibly TRBD1 (5 bases). Germline CDR1 reads LGHDT; CDR2 reads YNNKEL (reference sequence). Trimming pared 5 bases from V and 0 bases from J, leaving 11 bases between. The CDR3 contains 15 residues. The CDR3 bases are TGTGCCAGCAGCTCGGGACGGATTAGCAATCAGCCCCAGCATTTT. This encodes CASSSGRISNQPQHF.

This clone was observed once. V gene TRBV7-2 combines with J gene TRBJ2-2, with D possibly matching TRBD1 (5 bases). Trimming removed 5 bases from V and 2 bases from J, with 18 bases in between. This CDR3 region has 17 residues. Germline CDR1 SGHTA, CDR2 FQGNSA. CDR3 protein: CASSPRMQGHNTGELFF. CDR3 bases: TGTGCCAGCAGCCCTCGTATGCAAGGACACAACACCGGGGAGCTGTTTTTT. Full variable domain (remainder filled in from reference TRBV7-2 and TRBJ2-2): GAGVSQSPSNKVTEKGKDVELRCDPISGHTALYWYRQSLGQGLEFLIYFQGNSAPDKSGLPSDRFSAERTGGSVSTLTIQRTQQEDSAVYLCASSPRMQGHNTGELFFGEGSRLTVL.

The V call is TRBV7-8, the J call TRBJ2-5, with 7 positions matching TRBD2. The ends lost 5 bases at V and 14 bases at J; junction bases unmatched: 11. The CDR3 has 12 amino acids. Germline CDR1 reads SGHVS; CDR2 reads FQNEAQ. CDR3 residues: CASSEGRESYYF. The CDR3 DNA is TGTGCCAGCAGCGAAGGGCGGGAGTCTTACTACTTC.